This T cell receptor beta chain was identified during a study of cytomegalovirus exposure and HLA in healthy donors. Study-wide results and caveats: Fewer N-insertions than the roughly 700-donor mean were reportedly shown by an Asian-associated ancestry cluster in a later analysis.

Germline V gene lookup returns CDR1 SGHTA and CDR2 FQGNSA. The CDR3 is 13 amino acids. Trimming at V came to 3 bases and at J to 8 bases, leaving 4 bases not matched to a gene. Use of 60 Vbeta and 13 Jbeta primers characterized the PCR. Original data processing: There were 80 million or so unique TCR beta chains by a later count, and about 11 million of them were shared. TCRdb keeps only in-frame clones here, not all; method: immunoSEQ multiplex PCR. That table gives V, J and clone size, and the DNA gave D and trimming. This sample carries about 150,000 clones, around 80% of them seen once, and the ten largest clones take around 7%. This clone was observed a few times. The antigen remains unidentified.

Specimen: PBMCs. This TCR was sampled from a woman aged 40 to 50 in good health and CMV-seropositive. The rearrangement links TRBV7-2 to TRBJ1-2; TRBD1 matches at 9 bases. CDR3 nucleotide sequence: TGTGCCAGCAGCTTTACAGGGGGCCACGGCTACACCTTC. This gives the protein CASSFTGGHGYTF.